A selection of T cell receptor beta chains follows, all from one sample in a study of beta chain features in type 1 diabetes. TCRdb's table, derived via immunoSEQ multiplex PCR, lists solely in-frame clones and lacks some. The sample records over 100,000 clones, 40% being singletons. Sequenced sample: stem cell memory CD4+ T cells from blood. These TCRs come from a woman younger than 35 in good health. Each CDR3 is given with its conserved first and last residue. The D gene is left open where the match is weak. The size entry is marked missing in some rows and otherwise reads once, few, many or a size class.

size: few
V: TRBV5-1
D: .
J: TRBJ2-1
DNA: TGCGCCAGCAGCTTGGAATGGAGGGGGCTGAAGTTCTTC
CDR3: CASSLEWRGLKFF

size: once
V: TRBV29-1
D: .
J: TRBJ1-2
DNA: TGCAGCGTTGAAGAACACGCTAACTATGGCTACACCTTC
CDR3: CSVEEHANYGYTF

size: .
V: TRBV16
D: .
J: TRBJ1-3
DNA: TGTGCCAGCAGCCAATACAGTGGGCGCCGAAACACCATATATTTT
CDR3: CASSQYSGRRNTIYF

size: few
V: TRBV28
D: TRBD2
J: TRBJ2-7
DNA: TGTGCCAGCAGTGAGGGACTAGCGCAAAGGGAGCAGTACTTC
CDR3: CASSEGLAQREQYF

size: .
V: TRBV27
D: .
J: TRBJ1-5
DNA: TGTGCCAGCAGTTCGGGGGGCGGCAATCAGCCCCAGCATTTT
CDR3: CASSSGGGNQPQHF

size: few
V: TRBV29-1
D: .
J: TRBJ2-7
DNA: TGCAGCGTCTCCCCCCAGACAGGGAGGTTCTACGAGCAGTACTTC
CDR3: CSVSPQTGRFYEQYF

size: .
V: TRBV6-1
D: TRBD1
J: TRBJ1-2
DNA: TGTGCCAGCCGCAGGACAGGGGAGTATCGGGGCTACACCTTC
CDR3: CASRRTGEYRGYTF

size: .
V: TRBV28
D: .
J: TRBJ2-2
DNA: TGTGCCAGCAGTTTATCAGGGTCCCCAACTACCGGGGAGCTGTTTTTT
CDR3: CASSLSGSPTTGELFF

size: few
V: TRBV19
D: TRBD2
J: TRBJ2-5
DNA: TGTGCCAGTAAATCGCTAGCGGGGCTCCAAGAGACCCAGTACTTC
CDR3: CASKSLAGLQETQYF

size: .
V: TRBV28
D: .
J: TRBJ1-2
DNA: TGTGCCAGCAGTTTAGCAGGGTACGGCTACACCTTC
CDR3: CASSLAGYGYTF

size: .
V: TRBV30
D: TRBD2
J: TRBJ2-7
DNA: TGTGCCTGGAGTACTAGCGGGAACTACGAGCAGTACTTC
CDR3: CAWSTSGNYEQYF

size: .
V: TRBV6-5
D: TRBD1
J: TRBJ1-2
DNA: TGTGCCAGCACTCAGTCGACAGGGTTCTATGGCTACACCTTC
CDR3: CASTQSTGFYGYTF

size: .
V: TRBV19
D: .
J: TRBJ1-1
DNA: TGTGCCAGTAGTTCCAGGGGTGGGTTAGAAGCTTTCTTT
CDR3: CASSSRGGLEAFF

size: .
V: TRBV9
D: TRBD2
J: TRBJ2-7
DNA: TGTGCCAGCGGGATGAGCGGGAGCTACGAGCAGTACTTC
CDR3: CASGMSGSYEQYF

size: few
V: TRBV4-2
D: TRBD1
J: TRBJ2-1
DNA: TGTGCCAGCAGCCGAGAGCCGGGACAGCTATACAATGAGCAGTTCTTC
CDR3: CASSREPGQLYNEQFF

size: .
V: TRBV6-5
D: .
J: TRBJ2-1
DNA: TGTGCCAGCAGTTCGATAGCACCCTACAATGAGCAGTTCTTC
CDR3: CASSSIAPYNEQFF

size: .
V: TRBV10-3
D: .
J: TRBJ2-7
DNA: TGTGCCATCAGTGGTAGGAGGAAGGATAACGACGAGCAGTACTTC
CDR3: CAISGRRKDNDEQYF

size: .
V: TRBV4-1
D: .
J: TRBJ2-7
DNA: TGCGCCAGCAGCCAAGTCGGTAGTTACGAGCAGTACTTC
CDR3: CASSQVGSYEQYF

size: .
V: TRBV5-1
D: .
J: TRBJ2-1
DNA: TGCGCCAGCAGCCAGGGACTGGAGCAGTTCTTC
CDR3: CASSQGLEQFF

size: .
V: TRBV28
D: TRBD2
J: TRBJ2-1
DNA: TGTGCCAGCAGTTTATTTGGGGGACTAGCGGGAGGACTTACCTACAATGAGCAGTTCTTC
CDR3: CASSLFGGLAGGLTYNEQFF

size: .
V: TRBV30
D: .
J: TRBJ1-2
DNA: TGTGCCTGGACCTTGCCCCCCAGTCTCAACTATGGCTACACCTTC
CDR3: CAWTLPPSLNYGYTF

size: .
V: TRBV29-1
D: .
J: TRBJ2-5
DNA: TGCAGCGTCCGACAGTTTTTAGAGACCCAGTACTTC
CDR3: CSVRQFLETQYF

size: once
V: TRBV2
D: TRBD1
J: TRBJ2-3
DNA: TGTGCCAGCAGTACGGGACAGGGCACAGATACGCAGTATTTT
CDR3: CASSTGQGTDTQYF

size: .
V: TRBV14
D: .
J: TRBJ1-2
DNA: TGTGCCAGCAGCCTGGGGGGTCGGTACTATGGCTACACCTTC
CDR3: CASSLGGRYYGYTF

size: .
V: TRBV5-1
D: .
J: TRBJ1-2
DNA: TGCGCCAGCAGCTCCCAGACCGGGGTTGGGGGCTACACCTTC
CDR3: CASSSQTGVGGYTF

size: .
V: TRBV7-3
D: TRBD2
J: TRBJ2-1
DNA: TGTGCCAGCAGCAAATCACTAGCGGGCAATGAGCAGTTCTTC
CDR3: CASSKSLAGNEQFF

size: .
V: TRBV14
D: .
J: TRBJ1-1
DNA: TGTGCCAGCAGCCAACCCAAGGGCAGGGTGAACACTGAAGCTTTCTTT
CDR3: CASSQPKGRVNTEAFF

size: few
V: TRBV5-1
D: TRBD1
J: TRBJ1-5
DNA: TGCGCCAGCAGCGTCGGGACAGGGGATAATCAGCCCCAGCATTTT
CDR3: CASSVGTGDNQPQHF

size: .
V: TRBV5-4
D: .
J: TRBJ2-3
DNA: TGTGCCAGCAGCTTGTTACGTGAGAGAGGGACAGATACGCAGTATTTT
CDR3: CASSLLRERGTDTQYF

size: few
V: TRBV14
D: .
J: TRBJ2-7
DNA: TGTGCCAGCAGCCATAACCCGGGGTCCTCCTACGAGCAGTACTTC
CDR3: CASSHNPGSSYEQYF

size: .
V: TRBV19
D: .
J: TRBJ1-2
DNA: TGTGCCAGTAGGGAGGACTGGCAGATTGGCGGCTACACCTTC
CDR3: CASREDWQIGGYTF

size: .
V: TRBV2
D: .
J: TRBJ2-1
DNA: TGTGCCAGCAGTGAAATATGGCTAGCGAGGGAAAATGAGCAGTTCTTC
CDR3: CASSEIWLARENEQFF

size: once
V: TRBV5-1
D: TRBD2
J: TRBJ2-7
DNA: TGCGCCAGCAGCTTGGTAATAGCGGGAGGGACCTACGAGCAGTACTTC
CDR3: CASSLVIAGGTYEQYF

size: few
V: TRBV7-2
D: .
J: TRBJ2-3
DNA: TGTGCCAGCACAAACGGGATCCGAATCACAGATACGCAGTATTTT
CDR3: CASTNGIRITDTQYF